This section outlines one T cell receptor beta chain sequence together with its context. Its cognate antigen is unknown. The entry originates in a study of vaccination effects on CD4 cells after COVID-19. V lost 3 bases and J lost 7, with 16 bases in between. This CDR3 is 14 amino acids long. Germline assignment: CDR1 SEHNR and CDR2 FQNEAQ (reference sequence). Culturing for 10 days preceded CD4+ T cell isolation. The protocol was immunoSEQ multiplex PCR, while the TCRdb copy is restricted to in-frame clones and leaves out a portion. This table holds under 50,000 clones, around four fifths found once. The sample in question was CD4+ T cells from PBMCs cultured without peptide, obtained before COVID-19 vaccination. The receptor was derived from a human donor who had a prior SARS-CoV-2 infection. The chain has TRBV7-9 and TRBJ2-7; D might be TRBD1 (6 bases). CDR3 sequence reads: CASSLPDRYWEQYF. CDR3 in DNA: TGTGCCAGCAGCTTGCCCGACAGGTATTGGGAGCAGTACTTC. The whole variable domain, filled in from reference TRBV7-9 and TRBJ2-7, reads DTGVSQNPRHKITKRGQNVTFRCDPISEHNRLYWYRQTLGQGPEFLTYFQNEAQLEKSRLLSDRFSAERPKGSFSTLEIQRTEQGDSAMYLCASSLPDRYWEQYFGPGTRLTVT.